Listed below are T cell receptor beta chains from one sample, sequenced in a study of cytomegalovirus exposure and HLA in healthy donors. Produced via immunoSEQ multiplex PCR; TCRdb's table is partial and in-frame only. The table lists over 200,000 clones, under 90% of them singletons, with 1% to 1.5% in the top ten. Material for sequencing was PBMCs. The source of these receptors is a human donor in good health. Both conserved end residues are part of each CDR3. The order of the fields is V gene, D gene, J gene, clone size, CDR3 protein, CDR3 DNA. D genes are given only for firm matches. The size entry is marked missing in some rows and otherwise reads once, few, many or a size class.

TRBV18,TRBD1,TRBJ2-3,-,CASSAGQGPDTQYF,TGTGCCAGCTCAGCGGGACAGGGGCCAGATACGCAGTATTTT
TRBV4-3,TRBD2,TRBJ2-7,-,CASSQVGREASYEQYF,TGCGCCAGCAGCCAAGTTGGGCGGGAGGCCTCCTACGAGCAGTACTTC
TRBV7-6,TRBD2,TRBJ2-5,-,CASSTQREAGETQYF,TGTGCCAGCAGCACCCAGCGGGAGGCTGGGGAGACCCAGTACTTC
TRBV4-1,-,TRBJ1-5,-,CASSLRTGNSNQPQHF,TGCGCCAGCAGCCTAAGAACGGGGAATAGCAATCAGCCCCAGCATTTT
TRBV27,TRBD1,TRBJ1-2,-,CASSEYRGRHGYTF,TGTGCCAGCAGTGAGTACAGGGGTCGTCATGGCTACACCTTC
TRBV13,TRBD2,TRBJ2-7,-,CASSLALGTSASEQYF,TGTGCCAGCAGCTTAGCTCTCGGAACTAGCGCCAGCGAGCAGTACTTC
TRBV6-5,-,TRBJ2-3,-,CPGCTDTQYF,TGTCCGGGATGCACAGATACGCAGTATTTT
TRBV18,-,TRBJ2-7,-,CASSPNYYEQYF,TGTGCCAGCTCACCAAACTATTACGAGCAGTACTTC
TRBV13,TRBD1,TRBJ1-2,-,CASSPRTRPGQGASIRGYTF,TGTGCCAGCAGCCCAAGGACCCGACCGGGACAGGGGGCATCGATTCGTGGCTACACCTTC
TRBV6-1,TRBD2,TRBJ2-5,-,CASSVSPSGAEETQYF,TGTGCCAGCAGTGTTTCCCCTAGCGGGGCCGAAGAGACCCAGTACTTC
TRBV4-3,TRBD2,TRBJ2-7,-,CASSQYSGSVYEQYF,TGCGCCAGCAGCCAGTATAGCGGGAGTGTCTACGAGCAGTACTTC
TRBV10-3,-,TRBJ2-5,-,CAIQTSPGTQYF,TGTGCCATCCAAACCAGCCCGGGGACCCAGTACTTC
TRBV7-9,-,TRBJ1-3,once,CASSLAFLNTIYF,TGTGCCAGCAGCTTAGCGTTTCTGAACACCATATATTTT
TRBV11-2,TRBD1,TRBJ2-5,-,CASIRQGSGETQYF,TGTGCCAGCATCCGACAGGGGTCGGGAGAGACCCAGTACTTC
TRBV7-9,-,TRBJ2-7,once,CASSSPQVPEQYF,TGTGCCAGCAGCTCCCCGCAGGTCCCCGAGCAGTACTTC
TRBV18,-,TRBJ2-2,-,CASSDSYNTGELFF,TGTGCCAGCTCGGACAGCTATAACACCGGGGAGCTGTTTTTT
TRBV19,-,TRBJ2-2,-,CASSPATGTGELFF,TGTGCCAGTAGCCCCGCCACGGGCACCGGGGAGCTGTTTTTT